The entry below gives a single TCR beta chain sequence along with its context. Its antigen is not known. The CDR3 totals 13 residues. Germline trimming cut 6 bases from V and 7 bases from J; bases unmatched to any gene: 8. Germline lookup yields CDR1 SQVTM and CDR2 ANQGSEA. This sample was included in a study of immune cell composition in non-small cell lung cancer. Study-wide results and caveats: Squamous carcinomas (roughly 80%) more often had tumour-associated clones >0.5% than adenocarcinomas (roughly 35%).

This table comes from immunoSEQ multiplex PCR, and its TCRdb copy is limited to in-frame clones, with some not included. The sample shows 2,500 to 3,500 clones, over 70% of them seen only once. The TCR originated in a human donor with non-small cell lung cancer. The sequenced sample was lung tumor tissue. The chain joins TRBV29-1 to TRBJ1-5, with TRBD1 matching over 8 bases. CDR3 nucleotide sequence: TGCAGCGTACAGACAGGGGTGGGACAGCCCCAGCATTTT. This encodes CSVQTGVGQPQHF.